This TCR beta chain emerged from a study of low-dose radiotherapy and immunotherapy resistance in tumors. This clonotype was observed at least ten times. The time point is: before trial treatment. The CDR3 is made up of 12 amino acids. Per germline, CDR1 SEHNR and CDR2 FQNEAQ (reference sequence). V was shortened by 5 bases and J by 4 bases, with 9 bases between the two germline ends. It was with a constant-region primer and a V-primer adapter that TCRs were amplified over around 19 PCR cycles. MiXCR, run by TCRdb on the reads, gives a single entry per CDR3 protein. Of under 60,000 distinct CDR3 sequences listed, over 9.5% are singletons.

This receptor was obtained from a female donor with ovarian cancer. Sample: PBMCs, taken before treatment. The chain links TRBV7-9 to TRBJ2-7; no clear D. The CDR3 spells CASSPPSYEQYF. The DNA for the CDR3 is TGTGCCAGCAGCCCTCCATCTTACGAGCAGTACTTC.